This T cell receptor (beta chain) was sequenced for a study of cytomegalovirus exposure and HLA in healthy donors. The sample holds a few counts of this clone. A multiplex PCR was run with 60 Vbeta primers and 13 Jbeta primers. TCRdb's table, derived via immunoSEQ multiplex PCR, lists solely in-frame clones and lacks some. The top ten clones hold approximately 7% of a sample with about 100,000 clones, about three quarters of them seen once. The CDR3 runs to 15 residues. V lost 5 bases, J lost 3 bases, and 16 bases lay in between. Germline loops: CDR1 SEHNR, CDR2 FQNEAQ (reference sequence). The V gene is TRBV7-9, the J gene TRBJ1-1, with D perhaps matching TRBD1 (5 bases). The sequenced sample was PBMCs. This TCR was recovered from a man over 45 in good health and CMV-seropositive. The DNA of the CDR3 is TGTGCCAGCAGCAAAACCGGGGGGGGATACACTGAAGCTTTCTTT. It encodes CASSKTGGGYTEAFF.